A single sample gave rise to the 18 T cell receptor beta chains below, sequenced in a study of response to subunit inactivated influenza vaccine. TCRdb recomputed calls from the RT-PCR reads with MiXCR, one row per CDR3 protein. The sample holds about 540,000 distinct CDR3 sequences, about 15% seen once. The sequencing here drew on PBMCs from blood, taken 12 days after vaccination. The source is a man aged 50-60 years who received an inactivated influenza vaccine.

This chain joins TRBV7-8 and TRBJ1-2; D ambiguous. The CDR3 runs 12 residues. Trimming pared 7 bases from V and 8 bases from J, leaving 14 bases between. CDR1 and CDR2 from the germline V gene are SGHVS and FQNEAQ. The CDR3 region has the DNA TGTGCCAGCAACTCCCCTCGAGGAGGCTACACCTTC. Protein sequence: CASNSPRGGYTF.

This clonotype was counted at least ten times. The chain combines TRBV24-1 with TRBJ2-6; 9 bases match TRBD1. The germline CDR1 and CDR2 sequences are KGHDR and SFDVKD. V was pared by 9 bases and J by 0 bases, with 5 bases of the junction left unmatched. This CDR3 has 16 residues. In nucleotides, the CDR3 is TGTGCCACCGCCGGGACAGGGCACTCTGGGGCCAACGTCCTGACTTTC. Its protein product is CATAGTGHSGANVLTF.

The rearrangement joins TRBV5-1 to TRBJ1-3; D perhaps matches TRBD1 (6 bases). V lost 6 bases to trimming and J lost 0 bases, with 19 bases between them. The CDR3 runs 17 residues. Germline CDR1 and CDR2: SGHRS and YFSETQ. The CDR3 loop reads CASKVGDTGYSGNTIYF. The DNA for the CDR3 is TGCGCCAGCAAGGTGGGGGACACCGGTTACTCTGGAAACACCATATATTTT. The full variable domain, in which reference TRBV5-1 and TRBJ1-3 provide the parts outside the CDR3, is KAGVTQTPRYLIKTRGQQVTLSCSPISGHRSVSWYQQTPGQGLQFLFEYFSETQRNKGNFPGRFSGRQFSNSRSEMNVSTLELGDSALYLCASKVGDTGYSGNTIYFGEGSWLTVV.

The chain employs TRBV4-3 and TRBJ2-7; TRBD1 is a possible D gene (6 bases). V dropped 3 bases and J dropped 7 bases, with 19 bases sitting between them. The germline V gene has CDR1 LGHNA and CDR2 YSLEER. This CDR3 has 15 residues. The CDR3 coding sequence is TGCGCCAGCAGCCATCGGGACACCCGGGGTGGGGAGCAGTACTTC. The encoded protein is CASSHRDTRGGEQYF.

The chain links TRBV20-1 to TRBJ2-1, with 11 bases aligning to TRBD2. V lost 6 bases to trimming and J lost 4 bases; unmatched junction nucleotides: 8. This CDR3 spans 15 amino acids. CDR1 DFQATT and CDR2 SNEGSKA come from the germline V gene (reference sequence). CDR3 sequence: CSAEDGTSGYNEQFF. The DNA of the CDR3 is TGCAGTGCCGAAGACGGGACTAGCGGTTACAATGAGCAGTTCTTC.

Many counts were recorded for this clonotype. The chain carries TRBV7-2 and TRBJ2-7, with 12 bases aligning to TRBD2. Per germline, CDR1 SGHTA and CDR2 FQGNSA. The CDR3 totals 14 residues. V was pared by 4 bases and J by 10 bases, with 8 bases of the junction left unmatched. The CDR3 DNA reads TGTGCCAGCAGCTCATCTAGACTAGCGGGGGCTCAGTACTTC. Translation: CASSSSRLAGAQYF.

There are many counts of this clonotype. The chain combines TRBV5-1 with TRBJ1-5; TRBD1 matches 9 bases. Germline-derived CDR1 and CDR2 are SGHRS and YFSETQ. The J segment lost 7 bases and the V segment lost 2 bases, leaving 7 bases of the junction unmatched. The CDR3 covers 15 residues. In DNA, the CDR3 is TGCGCCAGCAGCTTCGGGACAGGGACCGGGCAGCCCCAGCATTTT. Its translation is CASSFGTGTGQPQHF.

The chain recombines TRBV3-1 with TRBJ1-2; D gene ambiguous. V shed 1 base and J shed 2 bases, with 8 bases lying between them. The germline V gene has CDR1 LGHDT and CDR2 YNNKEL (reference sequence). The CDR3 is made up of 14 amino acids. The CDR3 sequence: CASSQGRRNYGYTF. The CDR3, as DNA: TGTGCCAGCAGCCAAGGCAGAAGAAACTATGGCTACACCTTC.

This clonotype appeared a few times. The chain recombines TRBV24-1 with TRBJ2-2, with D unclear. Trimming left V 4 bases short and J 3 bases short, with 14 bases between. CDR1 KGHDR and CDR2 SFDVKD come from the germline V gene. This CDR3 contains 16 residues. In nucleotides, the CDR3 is TGTGCCACCAGTGACCCCAGGCGTGGGGACACCGGGGAGCTGTTTTTT. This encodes CATSDPRRGDTGELFF.

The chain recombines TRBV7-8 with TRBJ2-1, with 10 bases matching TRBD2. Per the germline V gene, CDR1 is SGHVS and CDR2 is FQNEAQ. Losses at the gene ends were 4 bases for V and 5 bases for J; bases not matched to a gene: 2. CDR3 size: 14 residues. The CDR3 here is CASSSGLAHNEQFF. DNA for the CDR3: TGTGCCAGCAGCTCGGGACTAGCGCACAATGAGCAGTTCTTC.

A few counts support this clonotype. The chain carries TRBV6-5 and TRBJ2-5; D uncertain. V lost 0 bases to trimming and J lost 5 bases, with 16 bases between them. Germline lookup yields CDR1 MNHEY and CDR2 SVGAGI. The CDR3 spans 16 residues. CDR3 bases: TGTGCCAGCAGTTACTCGATTGGTTCTAGGATGGAGACCCAGTACTTC. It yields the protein CASSYSIGSRMETQYF.

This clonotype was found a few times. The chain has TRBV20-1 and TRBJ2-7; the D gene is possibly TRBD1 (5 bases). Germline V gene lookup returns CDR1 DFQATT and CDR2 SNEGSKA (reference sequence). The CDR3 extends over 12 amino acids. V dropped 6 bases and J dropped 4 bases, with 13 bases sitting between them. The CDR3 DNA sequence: TGCAGTGCCTCCCAACAGGCGTACGAGCAGTACTTC. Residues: CSASQQAYEQYF.

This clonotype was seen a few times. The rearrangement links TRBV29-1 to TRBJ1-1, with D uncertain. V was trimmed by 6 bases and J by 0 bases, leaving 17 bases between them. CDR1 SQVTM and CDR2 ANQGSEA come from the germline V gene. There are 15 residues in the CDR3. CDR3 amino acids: CSVTSGYGMNTEAFF. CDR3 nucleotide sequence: TGCAGCGTAACCTCAGGTTATGGGATGAACACTGAAGCTTTCTTT.

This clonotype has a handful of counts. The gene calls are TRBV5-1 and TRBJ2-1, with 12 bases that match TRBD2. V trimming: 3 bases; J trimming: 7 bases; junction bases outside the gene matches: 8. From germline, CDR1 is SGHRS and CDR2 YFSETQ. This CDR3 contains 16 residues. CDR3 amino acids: CASSYGLAGFLNEQFF. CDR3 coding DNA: TGCGCCAGCAGCTACGGACTAGCGGGATTCCTAAATGAGCAGTTCTTC.

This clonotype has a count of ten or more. CDR3 coding DNA: TGTGCCAGCAGTTTCCGGACTACTCACGAGCAGTACTTC. Encoded protein: CASSFRTTHEQYF. The chain has TRBV12-3 or TRBV12-4 and TRBJ2-7; possibly TRBD2 for D (6 bases). The CDR3 is 13 residues long. The germline V and J ends were trimmed by 3 bases and 5 bases, with 11 bases remaining between them.

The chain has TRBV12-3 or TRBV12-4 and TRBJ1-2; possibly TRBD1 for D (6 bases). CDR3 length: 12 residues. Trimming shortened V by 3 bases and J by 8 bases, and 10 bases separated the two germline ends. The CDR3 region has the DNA TGTGCCAGCAGTTTCCCAGGGGAGGGCTACACCTTC. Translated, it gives CASSFPGEGYTF.

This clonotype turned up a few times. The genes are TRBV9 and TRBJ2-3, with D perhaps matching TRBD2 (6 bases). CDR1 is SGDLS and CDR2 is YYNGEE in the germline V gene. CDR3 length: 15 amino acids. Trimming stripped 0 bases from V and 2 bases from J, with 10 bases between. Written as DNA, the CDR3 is TGTGCCAGCAGCGTAGCGGCGGGGAACACAGATACGCAGTATTTT. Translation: CASSVAAGNTDTQYF.

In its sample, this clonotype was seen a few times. The CDR3 nucleotides are TGTGCCAGCAGCTTAGGAGGGGTCGACACCGGGGAGCTGTTTTTT. It yields the protein CASSLGGVDTGELFF. The chain recombines TRBV7-9 with TRBJ2-2; the D call may be TRBD1 or TRBD2 (5 bases each). Per germline, CDR1 SEHNR and CDR2 FQNEAQ (reference sequence). The CDR3 has 15 residues. Trimming stripped 1 base from V and 3 bases from J, with 9 bases between. Full variable domain (rest looked up from reference TRBV7-9 and TRBJ2-2): DTGVSQNPRHKITKRGQNVTFRCDPISEHNRLYWYRQTLGQGPEFLTYFQNEAQLEKSRLLSDRFSAERPKGSFSTLEIQRTEQGDSAMYLCASSLGGVDTGELFFGEGSRLTVL.